This entry describes one T cell receptor (beta chain). The PCR employed 60 Vbeta primers together with 13 Jbeta primers. Libraries were prepared by immunoSEQ multiplex PCR; TCRdb keeps only in-frame clonotypes and omits some of them. The sample contains roughly 190,000 clones, more than 75% of which appear only once. The data are from a study of cytomegalovirus exposure and HLA in healthy donors. Each donor was nominally healthy when sampled (though unrecorded immune exposures were likely). V was shortened by 5 bases and J by 2 bases, with 20 bases between the two germline ends. The CDR3 consists of 16 residues. The germline V gene has CDR1 SGDLS and CDR2 YYNGEE.

The sample was PBMCs. The receptor's source is a man aged 35 to 55 in good health and CMV-seropositive. The chain combines TRBV9 with TRBJ2-7; tentative D call: TRBD2 (6 bases). This chain's CDR3 is CASSPLGGMPPYEQYF. The CDR3 DNA follows: TGTGCCAGCAGTCCTCTAGGCGGGATGCCCCCCTACGAGCAGTACTTC.